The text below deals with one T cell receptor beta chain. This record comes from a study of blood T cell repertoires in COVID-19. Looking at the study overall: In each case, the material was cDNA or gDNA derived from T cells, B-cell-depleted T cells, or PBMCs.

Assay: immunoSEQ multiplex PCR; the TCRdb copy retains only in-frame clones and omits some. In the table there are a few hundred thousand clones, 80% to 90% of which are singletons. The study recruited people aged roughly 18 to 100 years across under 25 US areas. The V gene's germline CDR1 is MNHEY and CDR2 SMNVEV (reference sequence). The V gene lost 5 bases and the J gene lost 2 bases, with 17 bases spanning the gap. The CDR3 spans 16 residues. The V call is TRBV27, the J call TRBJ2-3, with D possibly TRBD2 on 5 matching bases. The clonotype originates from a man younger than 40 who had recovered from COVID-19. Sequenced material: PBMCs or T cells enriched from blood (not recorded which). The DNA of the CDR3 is TGTGCCAGCAGTCCAGGACTTACGGAAAACACAGATACGCAGTATTTT. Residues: CASSPGLTENTDTQYF.